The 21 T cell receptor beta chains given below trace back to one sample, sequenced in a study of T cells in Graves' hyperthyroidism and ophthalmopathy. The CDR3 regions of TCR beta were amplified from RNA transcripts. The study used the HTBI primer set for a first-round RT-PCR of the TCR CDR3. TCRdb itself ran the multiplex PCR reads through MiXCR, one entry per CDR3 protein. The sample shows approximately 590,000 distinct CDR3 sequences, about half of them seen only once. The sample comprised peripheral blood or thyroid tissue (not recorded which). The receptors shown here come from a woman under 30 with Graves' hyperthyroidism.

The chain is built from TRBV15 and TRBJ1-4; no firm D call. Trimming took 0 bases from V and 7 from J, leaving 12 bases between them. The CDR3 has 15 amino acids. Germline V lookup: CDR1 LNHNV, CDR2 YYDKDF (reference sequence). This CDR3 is CATSRDLGSTEKLFF. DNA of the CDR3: TGTGCCACCAGCAGAGATCTGGGGAGCACTGAAAAACTGTTTTTT.

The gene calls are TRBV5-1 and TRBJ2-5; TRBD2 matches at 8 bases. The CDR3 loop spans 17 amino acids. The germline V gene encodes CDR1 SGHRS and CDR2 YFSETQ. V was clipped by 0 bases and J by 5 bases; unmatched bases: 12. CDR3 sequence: CASSLVSGTHDGETQYF. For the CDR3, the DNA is TGCGCCAGCAGCTTGGTTAGCGGGACTCATGATGGGGAGACCCAGTACTTC.

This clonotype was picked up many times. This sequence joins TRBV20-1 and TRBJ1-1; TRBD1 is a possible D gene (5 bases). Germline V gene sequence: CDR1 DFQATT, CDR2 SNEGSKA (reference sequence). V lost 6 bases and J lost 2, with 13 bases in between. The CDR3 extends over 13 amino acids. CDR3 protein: CSAWGRVNTEAFF. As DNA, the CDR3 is TGCAGTGCGTGGGGACGGGTTAACACTGAAGCTTTCTTT.

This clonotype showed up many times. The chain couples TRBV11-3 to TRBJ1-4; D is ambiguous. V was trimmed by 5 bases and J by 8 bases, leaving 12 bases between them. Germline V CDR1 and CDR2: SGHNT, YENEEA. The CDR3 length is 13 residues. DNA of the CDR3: TGTGCCAGCAGCCCTAGACTCGGCGAAAAACTGTTTTTT. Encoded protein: CASSPRLGEKLFF.

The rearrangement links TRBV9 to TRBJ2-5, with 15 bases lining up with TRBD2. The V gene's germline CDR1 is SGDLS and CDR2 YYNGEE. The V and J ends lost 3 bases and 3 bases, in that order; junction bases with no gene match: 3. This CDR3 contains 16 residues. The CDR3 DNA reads TGTGCCAGCAGCGGGACTAGCGGGAGGGCCGAAGAGACCCAGTACTTC. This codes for CASSGTSGRAEETQYF.

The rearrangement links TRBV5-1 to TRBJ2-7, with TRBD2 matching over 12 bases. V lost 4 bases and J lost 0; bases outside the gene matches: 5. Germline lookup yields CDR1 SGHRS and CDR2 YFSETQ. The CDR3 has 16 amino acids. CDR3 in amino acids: CASSPRTSGTSYEQYF. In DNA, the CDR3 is TGCGCCAGCAGCCCCCGGACTAGCGGGACCTCCTACGAGCAGTACTTC.

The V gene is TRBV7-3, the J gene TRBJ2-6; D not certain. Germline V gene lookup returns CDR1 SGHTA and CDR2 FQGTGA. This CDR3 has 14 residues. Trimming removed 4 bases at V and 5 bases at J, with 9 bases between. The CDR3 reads CASSSHDRANVLTF. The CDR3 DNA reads TGTGCCAGCAGCTCACACGACCGGGCCAACGTCCTGACTTTC.

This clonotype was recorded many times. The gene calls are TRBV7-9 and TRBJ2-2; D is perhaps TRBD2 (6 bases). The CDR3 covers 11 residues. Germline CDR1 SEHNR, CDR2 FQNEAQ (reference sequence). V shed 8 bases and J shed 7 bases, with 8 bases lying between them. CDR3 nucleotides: TGTGCCAGCCCGGGGGTCGGGGAGCTGTTTTTT. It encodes CASPGVGELFF.

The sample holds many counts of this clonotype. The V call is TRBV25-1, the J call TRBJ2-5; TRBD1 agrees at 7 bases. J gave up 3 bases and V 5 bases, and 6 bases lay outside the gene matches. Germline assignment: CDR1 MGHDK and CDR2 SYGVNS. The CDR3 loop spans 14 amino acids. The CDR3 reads CASSSPGGKETQYF. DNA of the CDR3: TGTGCCAGCAGTTCCCCAGGGGGAAAAGAGACCCAGTACTTC.

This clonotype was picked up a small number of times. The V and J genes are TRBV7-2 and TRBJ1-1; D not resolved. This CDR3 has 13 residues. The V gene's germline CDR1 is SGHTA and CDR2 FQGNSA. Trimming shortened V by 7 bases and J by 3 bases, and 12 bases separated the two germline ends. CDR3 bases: TGTGCCAGCAACTTGAGGAGGTACACTGAAGCTTTCTTT. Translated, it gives CASNLRRYTEAFF.

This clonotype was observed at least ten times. CDR3 nucleotides: TGTGCCAAAAGACAGGGGGCGGACTATGGCTACACCTTC. Protein product: CAKRQGADYGYTF. The gene calls are TRBV2 and TRBJ1-2, with TRBD1 matching 10 bases. The CDR3 spans 13 residues. With V trimmed by 10 bases and J by 3 bases, 5 bases remained unmatched. The germline CDR1 and CDR2 sequences are SNHLY and FYNNEI.

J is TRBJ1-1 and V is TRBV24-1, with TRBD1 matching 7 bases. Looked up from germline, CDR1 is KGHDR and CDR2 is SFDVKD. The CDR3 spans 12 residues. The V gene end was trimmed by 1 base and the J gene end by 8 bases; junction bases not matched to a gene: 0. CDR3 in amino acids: CATSDFRGEAFF. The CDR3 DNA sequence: TGTGCCACCAGTGATTTCAGGGGGGAAGCTTTCTTT.

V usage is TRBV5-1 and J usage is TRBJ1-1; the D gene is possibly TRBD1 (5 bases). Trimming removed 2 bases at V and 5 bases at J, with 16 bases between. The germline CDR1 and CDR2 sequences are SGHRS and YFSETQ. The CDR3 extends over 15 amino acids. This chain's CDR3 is CASSFRGPGETEAFF. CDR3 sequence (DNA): TGCGCCAGCAGCTTTAGGGGCCCGGGAGAAACTGAAGCTTTCTTT.

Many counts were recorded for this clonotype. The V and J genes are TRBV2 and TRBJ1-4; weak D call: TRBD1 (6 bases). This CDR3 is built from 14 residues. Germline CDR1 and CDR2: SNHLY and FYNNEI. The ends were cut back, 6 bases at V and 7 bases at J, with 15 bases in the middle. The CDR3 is CASSHTGLSEKLFF. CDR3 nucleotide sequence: TGTGCCAGCAGCCACACAGGGTTGAGTGAAAAACTGTTTTTT. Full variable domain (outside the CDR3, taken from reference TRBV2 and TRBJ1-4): EPEVTQTPSHQVTQMGQEVILRCVPISNHLYFYWYRQILGQKVEFLVSFYNNEISEKSEIFDDQFSVERPDGSNFTLKIRSTKLEDSAMYFCASSHTGLSEKLFFGSGTQLSVL.

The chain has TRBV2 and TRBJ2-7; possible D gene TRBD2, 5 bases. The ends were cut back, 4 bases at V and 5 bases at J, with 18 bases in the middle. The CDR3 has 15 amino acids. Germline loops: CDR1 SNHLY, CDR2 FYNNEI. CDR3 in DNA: TGTGCCAGCAGTGGGGTACCGGGAACCCTTGACGAGCAGTACTTC. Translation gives CASSGVPGTLDEQYF.

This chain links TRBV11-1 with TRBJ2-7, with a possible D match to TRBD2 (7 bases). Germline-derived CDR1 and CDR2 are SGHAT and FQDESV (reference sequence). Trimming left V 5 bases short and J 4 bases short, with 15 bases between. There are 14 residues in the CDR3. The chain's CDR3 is CASSKRGGRYEQYF. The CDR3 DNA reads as TGTGCCAGCAGCAAAAGGGGGGGAAGATACGAGCAGTACTTC.

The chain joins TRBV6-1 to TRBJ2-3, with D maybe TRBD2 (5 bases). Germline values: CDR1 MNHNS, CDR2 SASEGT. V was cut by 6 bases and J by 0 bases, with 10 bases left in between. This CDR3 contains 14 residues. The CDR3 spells CASRRVASTDTQYF. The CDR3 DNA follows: TGTGCCAGCAGGCGGGTAGCTAGCACAGATACGCAGTATTTT.

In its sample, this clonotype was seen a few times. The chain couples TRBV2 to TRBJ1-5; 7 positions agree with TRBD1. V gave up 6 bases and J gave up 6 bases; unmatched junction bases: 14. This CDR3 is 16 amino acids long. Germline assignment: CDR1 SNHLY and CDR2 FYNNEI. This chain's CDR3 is CASRGGRGGMGQPQHF. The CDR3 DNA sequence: TGTGCCAGCAGGGGCGGCAGAGGGGGCATGGGTCAGCCCCAGCATTTT.

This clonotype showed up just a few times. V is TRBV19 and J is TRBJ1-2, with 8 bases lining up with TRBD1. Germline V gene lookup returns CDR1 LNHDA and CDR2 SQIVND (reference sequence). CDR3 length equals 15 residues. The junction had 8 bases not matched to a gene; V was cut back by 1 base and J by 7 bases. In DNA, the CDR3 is TGTGCCAGTAGTATAGGAGCAGGGGGCAGAGGTGGCTACACCTTC. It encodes CASSIGAGGRGGYTF.

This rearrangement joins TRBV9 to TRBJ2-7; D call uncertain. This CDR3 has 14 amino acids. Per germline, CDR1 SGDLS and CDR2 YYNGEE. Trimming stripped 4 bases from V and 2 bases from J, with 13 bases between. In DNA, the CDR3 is TGTGCCAGCAGCCCTACCCCAGGCCCCTACGAGCAGTACTTC. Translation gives CASSPTPGPYEQYF.

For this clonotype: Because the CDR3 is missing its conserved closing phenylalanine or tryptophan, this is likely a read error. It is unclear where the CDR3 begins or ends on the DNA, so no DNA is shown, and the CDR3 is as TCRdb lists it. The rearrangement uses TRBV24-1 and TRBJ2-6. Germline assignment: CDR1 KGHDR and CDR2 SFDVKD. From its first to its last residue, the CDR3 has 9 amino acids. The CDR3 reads CATSDPRTS.